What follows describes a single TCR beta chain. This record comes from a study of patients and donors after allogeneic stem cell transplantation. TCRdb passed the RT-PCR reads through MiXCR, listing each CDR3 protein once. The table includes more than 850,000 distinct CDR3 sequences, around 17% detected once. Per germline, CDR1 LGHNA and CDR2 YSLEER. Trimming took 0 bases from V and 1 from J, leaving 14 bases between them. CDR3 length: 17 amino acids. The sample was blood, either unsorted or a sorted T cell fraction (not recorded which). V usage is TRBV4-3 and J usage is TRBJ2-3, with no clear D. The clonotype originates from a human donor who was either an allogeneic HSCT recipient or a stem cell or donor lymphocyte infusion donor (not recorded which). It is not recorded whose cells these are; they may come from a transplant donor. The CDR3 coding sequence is TGCGCCAGCAGCCAAGATCGGAGCAGTCACGGCACAGATACGCAGTATTTT. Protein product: CASSQDRSSHGTDTQYF.